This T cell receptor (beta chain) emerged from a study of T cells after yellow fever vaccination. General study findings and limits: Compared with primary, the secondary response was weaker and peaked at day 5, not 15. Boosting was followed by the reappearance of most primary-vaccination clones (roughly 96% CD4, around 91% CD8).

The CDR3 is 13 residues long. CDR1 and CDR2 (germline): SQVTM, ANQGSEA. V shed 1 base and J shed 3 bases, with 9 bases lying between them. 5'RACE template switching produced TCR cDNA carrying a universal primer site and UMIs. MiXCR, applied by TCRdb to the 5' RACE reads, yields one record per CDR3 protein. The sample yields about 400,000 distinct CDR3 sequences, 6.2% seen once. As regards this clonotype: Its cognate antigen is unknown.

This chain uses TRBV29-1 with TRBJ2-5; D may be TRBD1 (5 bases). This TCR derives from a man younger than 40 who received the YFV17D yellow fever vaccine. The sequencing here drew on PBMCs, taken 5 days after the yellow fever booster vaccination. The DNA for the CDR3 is TGCAGCGTTGAAGGACCAGGGAAAGAGACCCAGTACTTC. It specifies CSVEGPGKETQYF.